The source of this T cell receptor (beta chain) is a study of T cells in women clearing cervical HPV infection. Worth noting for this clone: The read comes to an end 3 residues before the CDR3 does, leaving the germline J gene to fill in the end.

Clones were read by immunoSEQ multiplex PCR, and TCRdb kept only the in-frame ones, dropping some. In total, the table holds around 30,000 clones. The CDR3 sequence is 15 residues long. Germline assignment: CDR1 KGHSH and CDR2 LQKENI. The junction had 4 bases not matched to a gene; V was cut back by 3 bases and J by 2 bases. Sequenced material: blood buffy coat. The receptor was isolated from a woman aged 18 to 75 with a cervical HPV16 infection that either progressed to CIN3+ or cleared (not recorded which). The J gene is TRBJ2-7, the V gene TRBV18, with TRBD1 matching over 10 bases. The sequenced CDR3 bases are TGTGCCAGCTCACCGGATGACAGGGGGCCCTACGAG. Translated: CASSPDDRGPYE. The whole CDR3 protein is CASSPDDRGPYEQYF.